The clone carrying this T cell receptor (beta chain) was found many times. TCRdb redid the calling of the 5' RACE reads with MiXCR, one entry per CDR3 protein. The top ten clones hold under 3% of a sample with around 31,000 distinct CDR3 sequences, around 8.6% of them seen once. The CDR3 spans 14 residues. The V end lost 3 bases, the J end lost 6 bases, and 14 bases lay between the germline ends. Looked up from germline, CDR1 is SGHVS and CDR2 is FQNEAQ. The data are from a study of chronic HIV infection and antiretroviral therapy. V gene TRBV7-8 combines with J gene TRBJ1-1; TRBD1 might be the D (6 bases). This TCR was sampled from an adult who had HIV and had not received antiretroviral therapy, or was an uninfected healthy control (not recorded which). The specimen was peripheral blood. CDR3 bases: TGTGCCAGCAGCTTCCCAGGGGCGGTGGCTGAAGCTTTCTTT. Translation gives CASSFPGAVAEAFF.